Listed below are T cell receptor beta chains from one sample, sequenced in a study of Graves' ophthalmopathy and Graves' hyperthyroidism. TCRdb reprocessed the multiplex PCR reads via MiXCR and lists one record per CDR3 protein. Of approximately 700,000 distinct CDR3 sequences listed, under 50% were seen once; the top ten hold roughly 3%. The specimen sequenced was peripheral blood. The origin of the receptors is an adult man with Graves' ophthalmopathy. The CDR3 runs from the conserved cysteine through the conserved F or W. The D gene is left open where the match is weak.

V gene	J gene	D gene	CDR3 protein
TRBV10-3	TRBJ2-2	TRBD1	CAIRGTGVTGELFF
TRBV10-2	TRBJ2-6	-	CASTGGNPTF
TRBV5-1	TRBJ1-1	TRBD1	CASRSGTANTEAFF
TRBV7-9	-	TRBD2	CASSSRTSGHNNEQFF
TRBV5-1	TRBJ1-1	-	CASNPGRPNTEAFF
TRBV19	TRBJ1-6	TRBD1	CASIPGTGGPRALHF
TRBV7-8	TRBJ2-5	-	CASSSRRVGIQETQYF
TRBV11-2	TRBJ2-7	-	CASSSQNLYEQYF
TRBV20-1	TRBJ2-7	-	CSASSRSAMYEQYF
TRBV7-2	TRBJ2-5	TRBD2	CASIRLGLAGGQETQYF
TRBV7-8	TRBJ1-1	TRBD1	CASSLITRDSMNTEAFF
TRBV15	TRBJ2-5	-	CATSRRGAQYF
TRBV25-1	TRBJ1-4	-	CASSDTVLNEKLFF
TRBV7-2	TRBJ1-2	TRBD1	CASSSPGTGRGGYTF
TRBV2	TRBJ2-7	-	CASKRTLLFYEQYF
TRBV25-1	TRBJ1-2	-	CASSPILAEDYGYTF
TRBV7-2	TRBJ1-2	TRBD1	CASSQDREGYTF
TRBV12-3/TRBV12-4	TRBJ1-1	-	CASSPPDMTEAFF
TRBV7-2	TRBJ2-7	-	CASSRDKVSSEQYF
TRBV12-3/TRBV12-4	TRBJ1-1	-	CTSSPPSVRAMNTEAFF
TRBV3-1	TRBJ2-2	TRBD2	CASSRLGTSGGAAGELFF
TRBV3-1	TRBJ2-5	-	CASSQEWGETQYF
TRBV10-3	TRBJ1-5	TRBD1	CAISYSSPGTGSGQPQHF
TRBV6-1	TRBJ2-7	-	CASSEVSFYEQYF
TRBV25-1	TRBJ2-5	-	CASSELAREQETQYF
TRBV29-1	TRBJ1-4	-	CSVSRQGGEKLFF
TRBV24-1	TRBJ2-7	TRBD1	CATRGPQGGAQYF
TRBV2	TRBJ1-5	-	CASTRELAGSETQHF
TRBV20-1	TRBJ2-2	-	CSARTPYTGELFF
TRBV2	TRBJ2-5	TRBD2	CASRRTSGGQETQYF
TRBV10-3	TRBJ1-5	-	CASSRDTTRSSQHF
TRBV12-3/TRBV12-4	TRBJ2-7	-	CASSFGTSYEQYF
TRBV2	TRBJ2-5	TRBD2	CASGQGEGETQYF
TRBV15	TRBJ1-1	-	CATSRLEMNTEAFF
TRBV11-1	TRBJ2-7	TRBD2	CASSQSVGGRPTVREQYF
TRBV20-1	TRBJ2-7	TRBD1	CSARPGQYEQYF
TRBV5-1	TRBJ2-5	-	CASSFNPPSRAYF
TRBV6-4	TRBJ2-5	-	CASSDSPKHESQETQYF
TRBV10-2	TRBJ2-7	-	CASSETDGGQQYF
TRBV29-1	TRBJ1-1	-	CSVEDRAVRTEAFF
TRBV7-9	TRBJ2-7	-	CASSLDWGLSYEQYF
TRBV25-1	TRBJ1-5	TRBD1	CASTYATGQTFSNQPQHF
TRBV20-1	TRBJ2-7	TRBD1	CSGRDRGRYEQYF